The 25 T cell receptor beta chains below come from one sample, sequenced in a study of T cells after yellow fever vaccination. TCRdb fed the 5' RACE reads into MiXCR, producing one record per CDR3 protein. The profile covers over 300,000 distinct CDR3 sequences, with approximately 4% appearing a single time and 20% to 25% taken by the ten largest. The starting material was PBMCs, obtained 5 days after the yellow fever booster vaccination. These receptor sequences come from a man aged 18 to 30 who received the YFV17D yellow fever vaccine.

The chain uses TRBV6-2 or TRBV6-3 and TRBJ1-1; D perhaps matches TRBD1 (5 bases). V was cut by 0 bases and J by 1 base, with 9 bases left in between. This CDR3 has 15 amino acids. The germline gives CDR1 MNHEY, CDR2 SVGEGT. This chain's CDR3 is CASSYSRQGNTEAFF. The CDR3 DNA follows: TGTGCCAGCAGTTACTCTCGGCAGGGGAACACTGAAGCTTTCTTT.

The CDR3 sequence: CAISESRDSLGETQYF. CDR3 coding DNA: TGTGCCATCAGTGAGTCGAGGGACAGCCTGGGGGAGACCCAGTACTTC. The chain employs TRBV10-3 and TRBJ2-5; TRBD1 matches at 7 bases. Germline CDR1 ENHRY, CDR2 SYGVKD. After removal of 0 bases from V and 5 bases from J, the junction contained 9 bases not matched to a gene. The CDR3 is 16 amino acids.

The chain joins TRBV6-2 or TRBV6-3 to TRBJ2-5; D is ambiguous. Germline V gives CDR1 MNHEY, CDR2 SVGEGT. The CDR3 is made up of 13 amino acids. Trimming stripped 4 bases from V and 7 bases from J, with 13 bases between. Here the CDR3 DNA reads TGTGCCAGCAGTTTGGGCCAGCGCGGGACCCAGTACTTC. Protein product: CASSLGQRGTQYF.

Notes on this clonotype: Lacking the conserved final phenylalanine or tryptophan, this CDR3 likely reflects a read error. V and J are TRBV7-2 and TRBJ1-5; D is possibly TRBD1 (6 bases). Germline V CDR1 and CDR2: SGHTA, FQGNSA. V lost 3 bases, J lost 8 bases, and 14 bases lay in between. The CDR3 covers 14 residues. CDR3 in amino acids: CASSFAGADEPQHL. CDR3 DNA sequence: TGTGCCAGCAGCTTCGCAGGGGCGGACGAGCCCCAGCATCTT.

The chain carries TRBV19 and TRBJ1-2; D is uncertain. Germline V gene lookup returns CDR1 LNHDA and CDR2 SQIVND (reference sequence). V lost 3 bases and J 8 bases, leaving 16 bases between the germline ends. The CDR3 is made up of 14 amino acids. The DNA of the CDR3 is TGTGCCAGTAGTATGAAGGGAGAGGCGGAAGGCTACACCTTC. Its translation: CASSMKGEAEGYTF.

This clonotype was observed many times. J is TRBJ2-1 and V is TRBV7-3, with 10 bases lining up with TRBD2. The V gene end was trimmed by 5 bases and the J gene end by 5 bases; junction bases not matched to a gene: 6. Germline V gene data show CDR1 as SGHTA and CDR2 as FQGTGA. The CDR3 is made up of 15 amino acids. The CDR3 bases are TGTGCCAGCAGCCAAGGACTAGCGGCCGACAATGAGCAGTTCTTC. This translates into CASSQGLAADNEQFF.

This clonotype was seen a handful of times. The rearrangement uses TRBV21-1 and TRBJ2-7; the D call in the table, TRBD1, was not verified against the DNA. TRBV21-1 is tagged as a pseudogene. There are 15 residues in the CDR3. CDR3 nucleotides: TGTGCCAGCAGCAAAGCGCGACAGGGCCCATACGAGCAGTACTTC. Its protein product is CASSKARQGPYEQYF.

The sample holds many counts of this clonotype. V and J are TRBV7-9 and TRBJ2-3, with unresolved D. Germline V lookup: CDR1 SEHNR, CDR2 FQNEAQ (reference sequence). There are 15 residues in the CDR3. Trimming cost V 1 base and J 4 bases, with 12 bases left between them. Here the CDR3 reads CASSLEGFLADTQYF. CDR3 nucleotide sequence: TGTGCCAGCAGCTTAGAGGGCTTCTTAGCAGATACGCAGTATTTT. Filled out from reference TRBV7-9 and TRBJ2-3, the complete variable domain reads DTGVSQNPRHKITKRGQNVTFRCDPISEHNRLYWYRQTLGQGPEFLTYFQNEAQLEKSRLLSDRFSAERPKGSFSTLEIQRTEQGDSAMYLCASSLEGFLADTQYFGPGTRLTVL.

This clonotype was picked up a small number of times. The chain links TRBV20-1 to TRBJ2-3; 8 bases agree with TRBD1. Germline V gene data show CDR1 as DFQATT and CDR2 as SNEGSKA (reference sequence). The CDR3 has 16 residues. The V gene end was trimmed by 4 bases and the J gene end by 4 bases; junction bases not matched to a gene: 13. CDR3 DNA: TGCAGTGCTACCCTTCCTGGCAGGGGGCAGGCAGATACGCAGTATTTT. Translating gives CSATLPGRGQADTQYF.

The V call is TRBV9, the J call TRBJ2-7; 10 bases agree with TRBD1. Germline trimming cut 5 bases from V and 2 bases from J; bases unmatched to any gene: 7. This CDR3 has 15 amino acids. Germline loops: CDR1 SGDLS, CDR2 YYNGEE. The DNA for the CDR3 is TGTGCCAGCAGTCCAGGAGGGACAGGGGCCTACGAGCAGTACTTC. It encodes CASSPGGTGAYEQYF.

This clonotype was counted between two and nine times. CDR3 bases: TGCAGTGGAGGGATTGATAGCAATCAGCCCCAGCATTTT. It encodes CSGGIDSNQPQHF. The V gene is TRBV20-1, the J gene TRBJ1-5; no clear D. V lost 7 bases, J lost 0 bases, and 10 bases lay in between. The germline V gene encodes CDR1 DFQATT and CDR2 SNEGSKA (reference sequence). The CDR3 totals 13 residues.

The V and J genes are TRBV29-1 and TRBJ2-3; TRBD1 matches 12 bases. Germline CDR1 and CDR2: SQVTM and ANQGSEA. Unmatched junction bases numbered 8, after V lost 4 bases and J lost 6 bases. The CDR3 length is 15 residues. CDR3 loop: CSVAFGTGGPDTQYF. The CDR3 nucleotides read TGCAGCGTTGCCTTCGGGACAGGGGGCCCGGATACGCAGTATTTT.

This clonotype was counted at least ten times. J is TRBJ2-1 and V is TRBV25-1; the D is unclear. Germline V gene data show CDR1 as MGHDK and CDR2 as SYGVNS. This CDR3 is 16 amino acids long. Between the trimmed V and J ends, which lost 4 bases and 10 bases, there was a span of 23 bases. CDR3 sequence: CASSGETFQPPGEQFF. Written as DNA, the CDR3 is TGTGCCAGCAGTGGAGAAACCTTTCAGCCCCCCGGCGAGCAGTTCTTC.

This clonotype has only a few counts. The chain combines TRBV20-1 with TRBJ2-1; 7 nucleotides match TRBD1. Germline V gene data show CDR1 as DFQATT and CDR2 as SNEGSKA (reference sequence). The CDR3 is 12 residues long. Germline trimming cut 5 bases from V and 7 bases from J; bases unmatched to any gene: 5. CDR3 sequence: CSAVNRGNEQFF. The CDR3 coding sequence is TGCAGTGCTGTTAACAGGGGAAATGAGCAGTTCTTC.

This clonotype was picked up a small number of times. The chain combines TRBV6-5 with TRBJ2-1; 10 bases are a match to TRBD1. This CDR3 comprises 15 residues. The V and J ends lost 5 bases and 8 bases, in that order; junction bases with no gene match: 9. The V gene's germline CDR1 is MNHEY and CDR2 SVGAGI. The CDR3 DNA reads TGTGCCAGCAGTGCCCCCGGGACAGGGGTGCATGAGCAGTTCTTC. Amino acids: CASSAPGTGVHEQFF.

In this sample, this clonotype turned up many times. The rearrangement joins TRBV12-3 or TRBV12-4 to TRBJ1-4; D is unclear. The germline V and J ends were trimmed by 3 bases and 7 bases, with 9 bases remaining between them. The CDR3 sequence is 13 residues long. The CDR3 protein is CASSLWAFEKLFF. In DNA form, the CDR3 reads TGTGCCAGCAGTTTGTGGGCATTTGAAAAACTGTTTTTT.

The chain joins TRBV9 to TRBJ2-2, with D unclear. The CDR3 has 15 residues. Trimming removed 0 bases at V and 9 bases at J, with 15 bases between. Per germline, CDR1 SGDLS and CDR2 YYNGEE. CDR3 nucleotide sequence: TGTGCCAGCAGCGTAGGGGCCGCCGACATAAGGGAGCTGTTTTTT. Its translation: CASSVGAADIRELFF.

This clonotype came up a few times. The genes are TRBV6-1 and TRBJ2-7, with 12 bases that match TRBD1. Germline V lookup: CDR1 MNHNS, CDR2 SASEGT. V shed 7 bases, J shed 6 bases, and the junction held 7 bases outside the gene matches. This CDR3 is 14 amino acids long. CDR3 DNA: TGTGCCAGCATCTGGGGGACAGGGGGCGGCGAGCAGTACGTC. Protein product: CASIWGTGGGEQYV.

This clonotype was counted only a few times. V and J are TRBV7-2 and TRBJ2-2; D unclear. The CDR3 has 14 residues. Germline V gives CDR1 SGHTA, CDR2 FQGNSA. V shed 5 bases and J shed 1 base, with 8 bases lying between them. CDR3 loop: CASSRFRNTGELFF. CDR3 coding DNA: TGTGCCAGCAGCCGCTTCCGGAACACCGGGGAGCTGTTTTTT.

V gene TRBV12-3 or TRBV12-4 combines with J gene TRBJ1-4, with D tentatively TRBD1 (5 bases). This CDR3 contains 17 residues. V lost 6 bases and J 6 bases, leaving 23 bases between the germline ends. The CDR3 DNA sequence: TGTGCCAGCAGCCTCTGGGACCCGATGAGGATCGATGAAAAACTGTTTTTT. Residues: CASSLWDPMRIDEKLFF.

The chain couples TRBV6-1 to TRBJ1-2, with D hard to call. Between the trimmed V and J ends, which lost 7 bases and 5 bases, there was a span of 20 bases. Germline lookup yields CDR1 MNHNS and CDR2 SASEGT. The CDR3 covers 15 residues. This CDR3 reads CASMLVGRSTYGYTF. The CDR3 nucleotides are TGTGCCAGCATGTTGGTCGGACGGTCCACATATGGCTACACCTTC.

The CDR3 DNA reads as TGTGCCAGCACCCCGACGGAAGGGAGAGGGGAAAAACTGTTTTTT. Amino acid sequence: CASTPTEGRGEKLFF. The rearrangement uses TRBV25-1 and TRBJ1-4, with D unresolved. Germline loops: CDR1 MGHDK, CDR2 SYGVNS. The CDR3 runs 15 residues. V shed 7 bases and J shed 8 bases, with 20 bases lying between them.

The CDR3 nucleotides are TGTGCCAGCAGCAAGAGAACAGCGGGGGCGGTGGAGACCCAGTACTTC. Its protein product is CASSKRTAGAVETQYF. The chain links TRBV21-1 to TRBJ2-5; TRBD1 is the table's D call, not checked against the DNA. TRBV21-1 is a pseudogene. The CDR3 is made up of 16 amino acids.

V usage is TRBV27 and J usage is TRBJ1-2, with D uncertain. CDR1 MNHEY and CDR2 SMNVEV come from the germline V gene (reference sequence). V was cut by 6 bases and J by 1 base, with 9 bases left in between. The CDR3 length is 13 residues. The CDR3 protein is CASSPSGNYGYTF. The CDR3 nucleotides are TGTGCCAGCAGCCCCTCGGGTAACTATGGCTACACCTTC.

V is TRBV2 and J is TRBJ1-1; 8 bases align to TRBD1. Germline CDR1 and CDR2: SNHLY and FYNNEI. J gave up 3 bases and V 8 bases, and 17 bases lay outside the gene matches. The CDR3 length is 17 residues. CDR3 DNA sequence: TGTGCCAGCGACGACCAGGACAGGGAGTTGGTGTACACTGAAGCTTTCTTT. Protein sequence: CASDDQDRELVYTEAFF.